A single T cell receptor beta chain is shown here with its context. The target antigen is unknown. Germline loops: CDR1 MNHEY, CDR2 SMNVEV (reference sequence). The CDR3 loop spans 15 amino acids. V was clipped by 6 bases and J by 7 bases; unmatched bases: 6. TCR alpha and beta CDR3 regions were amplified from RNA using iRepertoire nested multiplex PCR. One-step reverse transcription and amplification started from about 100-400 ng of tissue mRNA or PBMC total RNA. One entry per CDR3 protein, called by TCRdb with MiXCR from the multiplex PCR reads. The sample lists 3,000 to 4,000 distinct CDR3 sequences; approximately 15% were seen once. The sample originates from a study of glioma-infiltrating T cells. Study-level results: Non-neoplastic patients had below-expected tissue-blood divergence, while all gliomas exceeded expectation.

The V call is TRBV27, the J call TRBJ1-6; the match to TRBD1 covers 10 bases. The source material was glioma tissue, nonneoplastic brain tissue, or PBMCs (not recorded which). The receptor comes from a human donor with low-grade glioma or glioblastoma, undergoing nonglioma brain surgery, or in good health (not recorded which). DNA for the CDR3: TGTGCCAGCAGGCCGGGACAGGGGTTGAATTCACCCCTCCACTTT. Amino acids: CASRPGQGLNSPLHF.